Listed here are 27 T cell receptor beta chains from one sample, sequenced in a study of T cell responses to AZD1222 COVID-19 vaccine. Repertoires were generated with immunoSEQ multiplex PCR, while TCRdb's copy carries only in-frame clones and drops some. This sample yields 150,000 to 200,000 clones, of which roughly 94% are seen a single time; 5.1% belongs to the top ten. The sequencing used peripheral blood, collected 28 days after the second AZD1222 dose. The receptor set was obtained from an adult who received the AZD1222 COVID-19 vaccine.

The V gene is TRBV21-1, the J gene TRBJ2-5; TRBD2 is the table's D call and was not checked against the DNA. TRBV21-1 corresponds to a pseudogene. The length of the CDR3 is 16 residues. The CDR3 bases are TGTGCCAGCATCAAATCTAGCGGGATAATCGACGAGACCCAGTACTTC. Protein sequence: CASIKSSGIIDETQYF.

The chain uses TRBV7-9 and TRBJ1-5; D not certain. The germline V gene encodes CDR1 SEHNR and CDR2 FQNEAQ (reference sequence). Trimming left V 5 bases short and J 4 bases short, with 15 bases between. The CDR3 runs 15 residues. In DNA form, the CDR3 reads TGTGCCAGCAGCCCCCCCGGGGTCGCGAATCAGCCCCAGCATTTT. The encoded protein is CASSPPGVANQPQHF.

The rearrangement uses TRBV4-3 and TRBJ2-7, with D perhaps matching TRBD1 (6 bases). Germline V gives CDR1 LGHNA, CDR2 YSLEER. This CDR3 has 15 amino acids. V dropped 6 bases and J dropped 1 base, with 16 bases sitting between them. CDR3 region: CASRQGRAESYEQYF. Written as DNA, the CDR3 is TGCGCCAGCAGACAGGGTCGCGCCGAATCCTACGAGCAGTACTTC.

In this sample, this clone turned up once. The V call is TRBV11-2, the J call TRBJ1-1; no reliable D call. The CDR3 covers 13 residues. CDR1 is SGHAT, CDR2 FQNNGV, per germline. Trimming cost V 6 bases and J 11 bases, with 19 bases left between them. Written as DNA, the CDR3 is TGTGCCAGCAGACCCCTTCGTACCAACATGGCTTTCTTT. It yields the protein CASRPLRTNMAFF.

The V and J genes are TRBV15 and TRBJ2-2; D is possibly TRBD1 or TRBD2 (5 bases each). The V gene lost 4 bases and the J gene lost 2 bases, with 35 bases spanning the gap. The CDR3 runs to 23 residues. Germline CDR1 LNHNV, CDR2 YYDKDF (reference sequence). In nucleotides, the CDR3 is TGTGCCACCAGCAATTCGGTGCCGGGGCCGCAATGGTCCCGCACCCCTAACACCGGGGAGCTGTTTTTT. Amino acids: CATSNSVPGPQWSRTPNTGELFF. The full variable domain, with the rest looked up from reference TRBV15 and TRBJ2-2, is DAMVIQNPRYQVTQFGKPVTLSCSQTLNHNVMYWYQQKSSQAPKLLFHYYDKDFNNEADTPDNFQSRRPNTSFCFLDIRSPGLGDTAMYLCATSNSVPGPQWSRTPNTGELFFGEGSRLTVL.

The chain recombines TRBV28 with TRBJ2-7; D may be TRBD1 or TRBD2 (5 bases each). This CDR3 has 14 amino acids. The germline V gene encodes CDR1 MDHEN and CDR2 SYDVKM. V was shortened by 7 bases and J by 2 bases, with 15 bases between the two germline ends. The CDR3 spells CASNSGPPTYEQYF. The CDR3 DNA sequence: TGTGCCAGCAATTCGGGACCACCTACCTACGAGCAGTACTTC.

This rearrangement joins TRBV6-2 or TRBV6-3 to TRBJ1-5; D not certain. The CDR3 spans 15 residues. The V end lost 1 base, the J end lost 1 base, and 8 bases lay between the germline ends. CDR1 and CDR2 (germline): MNHEY, SVGEGT. The CDR3 region is CASSYFYPSNQPQHF. The DNA for the CDR3 is TGTGCCAGCAGTTACTTCTATCCGAGCAATCAGCCCCAGCATTTT.

The chain employs TRBV10-1 and TRBJ1-3, with no clear D. Germline CDR1 WNHNN, CDR2 SYGVQD (reference sequence). The CDR3 extends over 13 amino acids. The ends were cut back, 5 bases at V and 3 bases at J, with 8 bases in the middle. The CDR3 sequence is CASSLDGGNTIYF. The CDR3 DNA is TGCGCCAGCAGTCTGGACGGTGGAAACACCATATATTTT.

The chain links TRBV24-1 to TRBJ2-1; D tentatively fits TRBD1 or TRBD2 (5 bases each). V was pared by 3 bases and J by 8 bases, with 19 bases between. The CDR3 runs to 16 residues. CDR1 is KGHDR, CDR2 SFDVKD, per germline. The CDR3 DNA follows: TGTGCCACCAGTGATCCCGGGTCGGGTCGGGGCGATGAGCAGTTCTTC. This sequence encodes CATSDPGSGRGDEQFF.

The V gene is TRBV4-1, the J gene TRBJ2-3; TRBD1 might be the D (5 bases). The CDR3 is made up of 15 amino acids. V lost 0 bases to trimming and J lost 7 bases, with 14 bases between them. Germline V gene data show CDR1 as MGHRA and CDR2 as YSYEKL. The CDR3 bases are TGCGCCAGCAGCCAAGAGCGAGACAGAGGACATACGCAGTATTTT. This gives the protein CASSQERDRGHTQYF.

This chain connects TRBV23-1 to TRBJ1-1, with D maybe TRBD1 (5 bases). TRBV23-1 is an ORF, and what it does is uncertain. V lost 1 base and J lost 1, with 10 bases in between. The length of the CDR3 is 15 residues. CDR3 bases: TGCGCCAGCAGTCAATACGAGGGGACGAACACTGAAGCTTTCTTT. Its protein product is CASSQYEGTNTEAFF.

Only one count was recorded for this clone. This chain links TRBV6-5 with TRBJ1-5, with D maybe TRBD1 (6 bases). V lost 2 bases and J lost 1, with 6 bases in between. This CDR3 has 14 residues. In germline, CDR1 is MNHEY, CDR2 SVGAGI. CDR3 DNA: TGTGCCAGCAGTTACGGGGGCAGCAATCAGCCCCAGCATTTT. The encoded protein is CASSYGGSNQPQHF.

The chain recombines TRBV5-6 with TRBJ1-4; tentatively, D is TRBD1 (5 bases). Trimming removed 7 bases at V and 8 bases at J, with 15 bases between. The V gene's germline CDR1 is SGHDT and CDR2 YYEEEE. The CDR3 extends over 13 amino acids. DNA of the CDR3: TGTGCCAGCGCCGGGGGGGTTGGCGAAAAACTGTTTTTT. This translates into CASAGGVGEKLFF.

V and J are TRBV28 and TRBJ1-3; D may be TRBD1 (5 bases). The V end lost 3 bases, the J end lost 4 bases, and 10 bases lay between the germline ends. There are 14 residues in the CDR3. Germline V gene lookup returns CDR1 MDHEN and CDR2 SYDVKM. CDR3: CASSFGGEGNTIYF. The CDR3 DNA sequence: TGTGCCAGCAGTTTTGGGGGGGAAGGAAACACCATATATTTT.

CDR3 amino acids: CASSIGGQGPYEQYF. CDR3 nucleotide sequence: TGTGCCAGTAGTATAGGCGGGCAGGGGCCCTACGAGCAGTACTTC. The J gene is TRBJ2-7, the V gene TRBV19; D possibly corresponds to TRBD1 (6 bases). Germline CDR1 reads LNHDA; CDR2 reads SQIVND (reference sequence). Deletions cut 1 base from V and 2 bases from J, with 12 bases between. The CDR3 contains 15 residues.

This chain links TRBV30 with TRBJ2-7; D is unclear. The CDR3 is 14 residues long. From germline, CDR1 is GTSNPN and CDR2 SVGIG (reference sequence). V lost 0 bases, J lost 2 bases, and 11 bases lay in between. CDR3 nucleotides: TGTGCCTGGAGTGTACCTCCTAGTCCCTACGAGCAGTACTTC. Encoded protein: CAWSVPPSPYEQYF.

V and J are TRBV27 and TRBJ2-1, with 13 bases fitting TRBD2. Unmatched junction bases numbered 15, after V lost 3 bases and J lost 1 base. The CDR3 contains 21 residues. Germline lookup yields CDR1 MNHEY and CDR2 SMNVEV (reference sequence). The CDR3 reads CASSFQPMVLAGGWSYNEQFF. CDR3 nucleotides: TGTGCCAGCAGTTTCCAACCCATGGTACTAGCGGGAGGGTGGTCCTACAATGAGCAGTTCTTC.

This clone was detected once. The CDR3 spells CASSYSIRGETQYF. The CDR3 DNA follows: TGTGCCAGCAGTTACTCGATCAGGGGAGAGACCCAGTACTTC. The V call is TRBV6-5, the J call TRBJ2-5, with a tentative D call TRBD1 (6 bases). The CDR3 runs to 14 residues. Germline V gives CDR1 MNHEY, CDR2 SVGAGI. V lost 0 bases and J lost 4, with 9 bases in between.

The chain links TRBV2 to TRBJ1-1; 8 bases are a match to TRBD1. From germline, CDR1 is SNHLY and CDR2 FYNNEI. V shed 7 bases and J 3 bases; nucleotides not matched to a gene: 10. This CDR3 has 15 amino acids. The CDR3 region has the DNA TGTGCCAGCAAAGCAGGGGGCAGGATGGACACTGAAGCTTTCTTT. This encodes CASKAGGRMDTEAFF.

V is TRBV11-3 and J is TRBJ2-7; D perhaps matches TRBD2 (5 bases). The V end was cut by 0 bases, the J end by 6 bases, with 6 bases between. The CDR3 runs to 12 residues. Germline V gives CDR1 SGHNT, CDR2 YENEEA. The CDR3: CASSLDEGEQYF. For the CDR3, the DNA is TGTGCCAGCAGCTTAGATGAGGGCGAGCAGTACTTC.

The chain joins TRBV19 to TRBJ1-5; perhaps TRBD1 as D (5 bases). This CDR3 comprises 15 residues. CDR1 and CDR2 from the germline V gene are LNHDA and SQIVND (reference sequence). V was shortened by 3 bases and J by 3 bases, with 12 bases between the two germline ends. The CDR3 sequence: CASSIRRQINQPQHF. As DNA, the CDR3 is TGTGCCAGTAGTATTCGTAGACAGATCAATCAGCCCCAGCATTTT.

Only one count was recorded for this clone. The chain links TRBV5-6 to TRBJ2-7, with D hard to call. V was clipped by 3 bases and J by 3 bases, with 4 bases between them. This CDR3 has 11 amino acids. From germline, CDR1 is SGHDT and CDR2 YYEEEE. DNA of the CDR3: TGTGCCAGCAGCTCGGACTACGAGCAGTACTTC. Protein sequence: CASSSDYEQYF.

The rearrangement links TRBV28 to TRBJ2-2; D ambiguous. V was trimmed by 8 bases and J by 1 base, leaving 5 bases between them. The CDR3 has 12 amino acids. From germline, CDR1 is MDHEN and CDR2 SYDVKM. In DNA, the CDR3 is TGTGCCAGCCGACAGAACACCGGGGAGCTGTTTTTT. Translated: CASRQNTGELFF.

This clone was picked up one time. For the CDR3, the DNA is TGTGCCAGCAGTGAACAGTACAATCAGCCCCAGCATTTT. It translates to CASSEQYNQPQHF. The rearrangement joins TRBV6-1 to TRBJ1-5, with unresolved D. The CDR3 totals 13 residues. Germline CDR1 is MNHNS and CDR2 is SASEGT. Trimming shortened V by 2 bases and J by 3 bases, and 5 bases separated the two germline ends.

The gene calls are TRBV18 and TRBJ2-2; D unresolved. V lost 3 bases and J lost 9, with 14 bases in between. In germline, CDR1 is KGHSH, CDR2 LQKENI. This CDR3 has 14 amino acids. The chain's CDR3 is CASSPRQATRELFF. The DNA for the CDR3 is TGTGCCAGCTCACCTCGACAAGCAACCCGGGAGCTGTTTTTT.

The rearrangement joins TRBV13 to TRBJ2-5; the D is unclear. The CDR3 spans 16 residues. Looked up from germline, CDR1 is PRHDT and CDR2 is FYEKMQ (reference sequence). Between the trimmed V and J ends, which lost 6 bases and 1 base, there was a span of 18 bases. CDR3 loop: CASSSRFGGFQETQYF. CDR3 bases: TGTGCCAGCAGTTCCAGGTTCGGCGGATTCCAAGAGACCCAGTACTTC.

The V and J genes are TRBV20-1 and TRBJ2-7, with D unclear. The CDR3 has 11 amino acids. Trimming shortened V by 7 bases and J by 2 bases, and 9 bases separated the two germline ends. Germline values: CDR1 DFQATT, CDR2 SNEGSKA (reference sequence). The DNA of the CDR3 is TGCAGTGTTCCCAACACCTACGAGCAGTACTTC. Translated: CSVPNTYEQYF.